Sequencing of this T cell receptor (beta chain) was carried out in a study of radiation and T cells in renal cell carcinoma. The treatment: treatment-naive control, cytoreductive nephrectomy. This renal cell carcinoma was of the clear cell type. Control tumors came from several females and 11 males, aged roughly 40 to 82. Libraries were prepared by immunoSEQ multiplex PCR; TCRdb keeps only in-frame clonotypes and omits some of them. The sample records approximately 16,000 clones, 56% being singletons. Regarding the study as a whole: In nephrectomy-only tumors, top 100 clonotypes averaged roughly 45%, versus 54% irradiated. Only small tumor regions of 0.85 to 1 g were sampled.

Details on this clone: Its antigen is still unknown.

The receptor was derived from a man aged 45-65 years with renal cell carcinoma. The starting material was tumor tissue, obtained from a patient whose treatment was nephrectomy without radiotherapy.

The CDR3 loop is CARSPGLAGGPCEELFF. CDR3 DNA sequence: TGTGCCAGAAGCCCGGGACTAGCGGGAGGGCCTTGTGAGGAGCTGTTTTTT. The rearrangement joins TRBV5-3 to TRBJ2-2; 16 bases are a match to TRBD2. TRBV5-3 is classed as an ORF, of uncertain function. This CDR3 has 17 residues. J lost 10 bases, V lost 4 bases, and 10 bases had no gene match.